Following are 28 T cell receptor beta chains from one sample sequenced in a study of CD8 T cells in ankylosing spondylitis. TCRdb recomputed calls from the 5' RACE reads with MiXCR, one row per CDR3 protein. The sample lists about 100,000 distinct CDR3 sequences, approximately 25% occurring once. The sample consisted of synovial fluid, either unsorted or a sorted T cell fraction (not recorded which). Every receptor here comes from a male donor with ankylosing spondylitis.

Remarks on this clonotype: A much larger clone is a single base away; this may be a read error. The CDR3 does not end in the conserved phenylalanine or tryptophan, so this is likely a read error. This rearrangement joins TRBV11-2 to TRBJ2-5; D gene uncertain. From germline, CDR1 is SGHAT and CDR2 FQNNGV. CDR3 length equals 11 residues. V lost 3 bases, J lost 4 bases, and 3 bases lay in between. CDR3 nucleotides: TGTGCCAGCAGCTTCATAGAGACCCAGTACTCC. Its protein is CASSFIETQYS.

The chain couples TRBV7-2 to TRBJ1-2; 7 positions agree with TRBD1. Trimming cost V 1 base and J 6 bases; bases outside gene matches: 5. The CDR3 loop spans 14 amino acids. The germline CDR1 and CDR2 sequences are SGHTA and FQGNSA. CDR3 in DNA: TGTGCCAGCAGCTTAGAGACAGGGAATCATGGCTACACCTTC. It specifies CASSLETGNHGYTF.

This clonotype was seen a few times. The rearrangement joins TRBV10-3 to TRBJ1-1; 7 nucleotides agree with TRBD1. The V and J ends lost 6 bases and 3 bases, in that order; junction bases with no gene match: 4. Germline CDR1 is ENHRY and CDR2 is SYGVKD. There are 13 residues in the CDR3. This CDR3 reads CAIRTGEDTEAFF. CDR3 coding DNA: TGTGCCATCAGAACAGGGGAGGACACTGAAGCTTTCTTT.

This clonotype appeared many times. The rearrangement uses TRBV20-1 and TRBJ1-5; D may be TRBD1 (5 bases). Germline CDR1 and CDR2: DFQATT and SNEGSKA (reference sequence). The length of the CDR3 is 15 residues. Trimming took 2 bases from V and 0 from J, leaving 11 bases between them. CDR3 nucleotides: TGCAGTGCTAGAACCCAGGGTTATAGCAATCAGCCCCAGCATTTT. It specifies CSARTQGYSNQPQHF.

The J gene is TRBJ2-3, the V gene TRBV10-1, with D hard to call. CDR1 WNHNN and CDR2 SYGVQD come from the germline V gene (reference sequence). V shed 5 bases and J shed 5 bases, with 14 bases lying between them. The CDR3 consists of 14 residues. The CDR3 bases are TGCGCCAGCAGTTGGACCCATGCTGGAGATACGCAGTATTTT. Its translation is CASSWTHAGDTQYF.

This clonotype was detected only a few times. This chain uses TRBV3-1 with TRBJ2-1, with TRBD1 identical over 9 bases. Germline CDR1 LGHDT, CDR2 YNNKEL (reference sequence). The V and J ends lost 4 bases and 9 bases, in that order; junction bases with no gene match: 1. The CDR3 spans 12 residues. CDR3 bases: TGTGCCAGCAGCCGGACAGGGGCTGAGCAGTTCTTC. Translation gives CASSRTGAEQFF.

This clonotype showed up many times. This rearrangement joins TRBV6-4 to TRBJ1-1, with D possibly TRBD1 on 6 matching bases. Germline loops: CDR1 MRHNA, CDR2 SNTAGT. V was trimmed by 2 bases and J by 5 bases, leaving 12 bases between them. The CDR3 covers 14 residues. The DNA for the CDR3 is TGTGCCAGCAGTGACCTCCCAGGGGTTACTGAAGCTTTCTTT. Protein sequence: CASSDLPGVTEAFF.

This clonotype was seen ten or more times. This chain links TRBV20-1 with TRBJ2-3; tentatively, D is TRBD2 (6 bases). The CDR3 runs to 14 residues. Deletions cut 0 bases from V and 6 bases from J, with 13 bases between. Germline values: CDR1 DFQATT, CDR2 SNEGSKA (reference sequence). CDR3 in amino acids: CSARDIGGGDTQYF. The CDR3 nucleotides read TGCAGTGCTAGAGATATCGGGGGTGGGGATACGCAGTATTTT.

This clonotype has only a few counts. The chain combines TRBV12-3 or TRBV12-4 with TRBJ2-2, with 7 bases lining up with TRBD2. V dropped 3 bases and J dropped 6; count of bases not matched to a gene: 4. The CDR3 covers 14 residues. The CDR3 coding sequence is TGTGCCAGCAGTTTGGGCGGGAGTGCCGGGGAGCTGTTTTTT. Protein: CASSLGGSAGELFF.

The chain is built from TRBV6-1 and TRBJ1-1; tentatively, D is TRBD1 (6 bases). Germline loops: CDR1 MNHNS, CDR2 SASEGT. The length of the CDR3 is 13 residues. V lost 0 bases and J lost 8, with 10 bases in between. Written as DNA, the CDR3 is TGTGCCAGCAGTGAAGCCCTAGACAGGGAAGCTTTCTTT. Translated, it gives CASSEALDREAFF.

The CDR3 DNA reads as TGTGCCACCGGGGGGGTCGTGGGATTCGAGCAGTACGTC. Its protein is CATGGVVGFEQYV. V is TRBV10-3 and J is TRBJ2-7; TRBD2 aligns across 8 bases. The CDR3 consists of 13 residues. Germline V CDR1 and CDR2: ENHRY, SYGVKD. V lost 10 bases and J lost 6; bases outside the gene matches: 11.

This clonotype was seen more than once but under ten times. The chain uses TRBV20-1 and TRBJ2-1, with 11 bases aligning to TRBD2. With 5 bases clipped from V and 10 bases from J, the junction kept 10 bases outside the gene matches. The CDR3 is 14 amino acids. CDR1 is DFQATT and CDR2 is SNEGSKA in the germline V gene (reference sequence). As DNA, the CDR3 is TGCAGTGCTCCGAATAGCGGGAGGGCCTTGGAGCAGTTCTTC. This codes for CSAPNSGRALEQFF.

This clonotype was picked up many times. V gene TRBV12-3 or TRBV12-4 combines with J gene TRBJ2-5; the D is unclear. This CDR3 spans 12 amino acids. V was trimmed by 2 bases and J by 2 bases, leaving 3 bases between them. CDR3 amino acids: CASSLFQETQYF. The CDR3 region has the DNA TGTGCCAGCAGTTTATTTCAAGAGACCCAGTACTTC.

This clonotype has only a few counts. The chain uses TRBV20-1 and TRBJ2-5; D is possibly TRBD2 (5 bases). Trimming removed 5 bases at V and 5 bases at J, with 21 bases between. CDR3 size: 15 residues. Germline assignment: CDR1 DFQATT and CDR2 SNEGSKA (reference sequence). CDR3 protein: CSAGPRVVSMETQYF. In DNA form, the CDR3 reads TGCAGTGCTGGCCCGAGGGTGGTTAGCATGGAGACCCAGTACTTC.

This clonotype has a handful of counts. V is TRBV2 and J is TRBJ2-7, with 8 bases aligning to TRBD1. Germline CDR1 and CDR2: SNHLY and FYNNEI. With V trimmed by 8 bases and J by 0 bases, 6 bases remained unmatched. The CDR3 is made up of 14 amino acids. DNA of the CDR3: TGTGCCAGCCTTCGCAGGGGGCCCTCCTACGAGCAGTACTTC. It encodes CASLRRGPSYEQYF.

There are a few counts of this clonotype. The V call is TRBV10-3, the J call TRBJ1-1, with TRBD1 matching 8 bases. Germline V gene sequence: CDR1 ENHRY, CDR2 SYGVKD. With 0 bases clipped from V and 4 bases from J, the junction kept 4 bases outside the gene matches. The length of the CDR3 is 15 residues. Here the CDR3 reads CAISESTGEGTEAFF. Here the CDR3 DNA reads TGTGCCATCAGTGAGTCGACAGGGGAAGGCACTGAAGCTTTCTTT.

Only a few counts were recorded for this clonotype. The DNA for the CDR3 is TGCGCCAGCAGCTTTTCTAGCGGGAGGGCCGATGAGCAGTTCTTC. It specifies CASSFSSGRADEQFF. The J gene is TRBJ2-1, the V gene TRBV5-1; 12 nucleotides match TRBD2. CDR3 length: 15 amino acids. CDR1 SGHRS and CDR2 YFSETQ come from the germline V gene. V shed 2 bases and J 8 bases; nucleotides not matched to a gene: 5.

This clonotype was counted only a few times. The chain employs TRBV27 and TRBJ1-1, with TRBD1 as a possible D gene (5 bases). From germline, CDR1 is MNHEY and CDR2 SMNVEV (reference sequence). With 3 bases removed from V and 7 bases from J, the gap between germline ends came to 9 bases. The CDR3 has 12 amino acids. CDR3 sequence: CASSFSQGEAFF. Here the CDR3 DNA reads TGTGCCAGCAGTTTTTCGCAGGGTGAAGCTTTCTTT.

CDR3: CAWTRAGSNYGYTF. CDR3 DNA: TGTGCCTGGACGAGAGCGGGTTCTAACTATGGCTACACCTTC. J is TRBJ1-2 and V is TRBV30; no firm D call. The CDR3 is 14 residues long. V was trimmed by 4 bases and J by 0 bases, leaving 12 bases between them. The V gene's germline CDR1 is GTSNPN and CDR2 SVGIG (reference sequence).

This clonotype has just a few counts. The V call is TRBV20-1, the J call TRBJ1-1; D unclear. The germline CDR1 and CDR2 sequences are DFQATT and SNEGSKA (reference sequence). The ends were cut back, 0 bases at V and 3 bases at J, with 14 bases in the middle. The CDR3 covers 15 residues. CDR3 amino acids: CSAREQSGIDTEAFF. CDR3 sequence (DNA): TGCAGTGCTAGAGAGCAAAGCGGGATCGACACTGAAGCTTTCTTT.

V and J are TRBV29-1 and TRBJ1-2; 7 nucleotides agree with TRBD1. This CDR3 has 13 amino acids. CDR1 and CDR2 (germline): SQVTM, ANQGSEA. V trimming: 6 bases; J trimming: 7 bases; junction bases outside the gene matches: 11. The CDR3 region has the DNA TGCAGCGTCCCATCACAGGGGCAGCCTGGCTACACCTTC. This codes for CSVPSQGQPGYTF.

This clonotype is a singleton in its sample. The chain is built from TRBV18 and TRBJ2-7; 8 bases fit TRBD2. This CDR3 has 14 residues. Losses at the gene ends were 2 bases for V and 3 bases for J; bases not matched to a gene: 3. Germline CDR1 reads KGHSH; CDR2 reads LQKENI. The CDR3 DNA reads as TGTGCCAGCTCACCAGGGAGCGGGAGCTACGAGCAGTACGTC. Amino acid sequence: CASSPGSGSYEQYV.

The sample holds many counts of this clonotype. V gene TRBV7-9 combines with J gene TRBJ1-1; the D is unclear. Trimming took off 3 bases at V and 1 base at J, with 12 bases between the two ends. Germline-derived CDR1 and CDR2 are SEHNR and FQNEAQ (reference sequence). This CDR3 comprises 15 residues. In nucleotides, the CDR3 is TGTGCCAGCAGCTTTCCCCCGAAGGGGAACACTGAAGCTTTCTTT. It encodes CASSFPPKGNTEAFF. Full variable domain (missing parts from reference TRBV7-9 and TRBJ1-1): DTGVSQNPRHKITKRGQNVTFRCDPISEHNRLYWYRQTLGQGPEFLTYFQNEAQLEKSRLLSDRFSAERPKGSFSTLEIQRTEQGDSAMYLCASSFPPKGNTEAFFGQGTRLTVV.

This clonotype was detected only a few times. The chain uses TRBV20-1 and TRBJ2-7; D possibly corresponds to TRBD2 (6 bases). The V gene's germline CDR1 is DFQATT and CDR2 SNEGSKA (reference sequence). V dropped 5 bases and J dropped 0 bases, with 14 bases sitting between them. The CDR3 extends over 14 amino acids. The CDR3 coding sequence is TGCAGTGCTTATCTTAGCGGTAGCTCCTACGAGCAGTACTTC. Its protein product is CSAYLSGSSYEQYF.

V usage is TRBV5-1 and J usage is TRBJ1-1; the D gene is possibly TRBD1 (5 bases). The CDR3 length is 15 residues. CDR1 is SGHRS and CDR2 is YFSETQ in the germline V gene. Trimming took 7 bases from V and 1 from J, leaving 17 bases between them. The CDR3 nucleotides read TGCGCCAGCGACTACCAGGGAATGCCGAACACTGAAGCTTTCTTT. Translating it yields CASDYQGMPNTEAFF.

This clonotype was picked up a small number of times. This sequence joins TRBV12-3 or TRBV12-4 and TRBJ1-2; D unclear. V dropped 1 base and J dropped 5 bases, with 8 bases sitting between them. The CDR3 contains 13 residues. CDR3 in DNA: TGTGCCAGCAGTTTAGGGGAGGAATATGGCTACACCTTC. Translated, it gives CASSLGEEYGYTF.

Here the CDR3 DNA reads TGTGCCAGCAATGTGCAGGGACAGAGCACAGATACGCAGTATTTT. This sequence encodes CASNVQGQSTDTQYF. V gene TRBV2 combines with J gene TRBJ2-3, with TRBD1 matching over 7 bases. The CDR3 has 15 amino acids. V lost 7 bases to trimming and J lost 0 bases; unmatched junction nucleotides: 7. Germline V gene sequence: CDR1 SNHLY, CDR2 FYNNEI.

The CDR3 coding sequence is TGTGCCACGAGCGGGGACCACAATGAGCAGTTCTTC. Translated, it gives CATSGDHNEQFF. The V call is TRBV24-1, the J call TRBJ2-1, with 7 bases lining up with TRBD2. Germline CDR1 reads KGHDR; CDR2 reads SFDVKD. This CDR3 is built from 12 residues. V trimming: 10 bases; J trimming: 5 bases; junction bases outside the gene matches: 4.